The T cell receptor (beta chain) under discussion was sequenced for a study of cytomegalovirus exposure and HLA in healthy donors (dated by TCRdb to 2016 to 2017). In terms of the full investigation: According to an earlier analysis of 587 of the donors, some 180 million T cells yielded some 120 million unique TCR beta sequences and 276 Gb of sequence data. In an earlier analysis of around 540 of the donors, high-throughput TCR beta sequencing was used to judge whether each TCR beta V gene segment behaved as functional or pseudogenic. The study combined high-throughput TCR immunosequencing, statistical association of individual TCRs with disease status, and machine learning to predict cytomegalovirus infection status. An early release that covered 500 to 800 HLA-typed donors contained approximately 300 gigabases of sequencing data and tens of millions of unique TCR sequences. To study patterns of TCR occurrence, a later analysis re-analyzed previously published TCR beta repertoires from more than 550 donors and added high-resolution HLA genotyping. The study used immunosequencing to profile the T cell repertoires of approximately 650 subjects and linked those repertoires to cytomegalovirus serostatus. Genome-wide SNP genotypes for about three fifths of the roughly 670 donors were used in a later genetic analysis, which treated that subset as a discovery cohort. Both class I and class II loci were covered by HLA typing, at four-digit resolution. Among the approximately 430 genotyped donors, approximately 77% belonged to the genetic ancestry cluster associated with self-reported Caucasian donors. In the later analysis, no new phenotypic data were used to find candidate immune exposures; instead, reliance was placed on TCR beta sequences and their occurrence across donors. Every repertoire in the discovery cohort had been generated on one and the same sequencing platform. Typing coverage differed by locus: A, B, C, DRB1 and DQB1 were typed in about 629-640 donors, DQA1 in about 510, DPA1 in approximately 610, and DPB1 in just under 490. The study aimed to test whether signatures of past pathogen exposure could be identified by cataloging public T cell receptors. In addition to the first cohort of around 670 subjects, a separate validation cohort of 120 different subjects was used. Donor age, sex, ethnicity and CMV serostatus were compiled together with the repertoire data. Across around 400 genotyped donors of the cohort, an average of roughly 250,000 unique TCR beta nucleotide sequences per donor were sequenced, and roughly 20% of those sequences were non-productive. Four to six DR-DQ haplotypes were handled as single units for association and clustering, since linkage in the cohort was strong.

Counted from cysteine to phenylalanine, this CDR3 has 17 amino acids. The retained sequence is limited to the CDR3, 51 bases, with the frame set at the first base. V is trimmed back by 2 bases and J by 7 bases, and the junction contains 13 bases that no gene match accounts for. Reading the germline V gene gives CDR1 MNHNS and CDR2 SASEGT. The cohort consisted of 670 or so healthy bone marrow donors. Cohort members were all nominally healthy when sampled, although unrecorded immune exposures were likely present. The donor was CMV seronegative and belonged to the group of over 300 seronegative cohort members. Every donor gave a peripheral blood sample, and the peripheral blood mononuclear cells from that sample were used for TCR beta sequencing. Genomic DNA extraction from the blood cell samples was performed with the Qiagen DNeasy Blood Extraction Kit. Broader findings and caveats from the paper: A later analysis found that TCR association rates varied across HLA loci, with DRB1 alleles showing the most associated TCRs and HLA-C alleles the fewest. A later analysis associated about 17,000 TCR beta sequences with specific HLA alleles at a false discovery rate of 0.05. In a later analysis, several top co-occurrence clusters were reported to appear linked to parvovirus B19, influenza, CMV and Epstein-Barr virus. An earlier analysis of approximately 530 of the donors showed that most TCR beta V segments appeared in productive rearrangements either about 90% or about 30% of the time, which broadly matched IMGT annotations. A total of about 150 TCR beta chains were listed by the study as associated with cytomegalovirus. Across donors, most TCR sequences were observed very rarely, whereas some public TCRs were present in many individuals. Because HLA typing was unavailable for some donors at each locus, only the typed subset was used in association tests. In vitro tests confirmed that a few of the cytomegalovirus-associated TCR beta chains recognize cytomegalovirus antigens. According to a later genetic analysis, donors in an Asian-associated ancestry cluster had fewer N-insertions in productive TCRs than the approximately 630-donor mean. The classifier was reported to diagnose cytomegalovirus status with high specificity and sensitivity in both the original and validation cohorts. A cluster of highly shared sequence variants was judged likely to represent a technical artifact of the sequencing pipeline. Because the 87-base-pair reads could not distinguish some IMGT-functional V segments, including TRBV6-2 and TRBV6-3, those segments were excluded. A further reported finding was that TCR beta sequences accurately predicted the HLA-A and HLA-B alleles for most subjects in the first cohort. The cohort was sequenced for TCR beta chains only, and without alpha or paired-chain data the features that could be detected were limited. In a later analysis, most CMV-associated TCR beta chains were found to appear HLA-restricted, with HLA associations seemingly driven largely by CMV exposure. Correlated functional status among segregating V segments might be attributable to linkage disequilibrium, but an unknown experimental factor could not be ruled out. It was suggested by the authors that the approach could potentially be generalized to other disease states and immunological phenotypes. V-gene and J-gene trimming of TCR beta chains was associated with a missense DCLRE1C variant in a later genetic analysis, and the association was replicated in an independent cohort. In a later analysis, HLA-associated TCR beta chains showed more clonal expansion and lower generation probabilities than non-associated chains that were equally common. The presence/absence analyses assumed that sequencing depth was roughly uniform across donors, and that assumption may not be true. Seventeen rarely observed V segments, including chromosome 9 orphons, were excluded from the earlier analysis of several hundred of the donors because counts were too low. When HLA alleles, especially DR and DQ, strongly co-occurred, attributing TCR associations to individual alleles was difficult. For the cohort, immune exposure information was limited to CMV serostatus.

In the case of this clone: What this receptor recognizes is not known. The sample holds no much larger clone one base away, and base qualities are not on file.

To prepare the library, the immunoSEQ multiplex PCR assay was applied. For the multiplex PCR, a mixture combining 60 forward primers for TCR Vbeta segments and 13 reverse primers for TCR Jbeta segments was used. The CDR3 region of rearranged TCR beta genes was amplified from genomic DNA with a multiplex PCR assay. Amplified TCR beta libraries were sequenced as 87-base-pair reads on the Illumina HiSeq System. In the authors' own workflow: A later analysis counted 65 million to 90 million unique TCR beta chains across the 650 to 700 repertoires, and around 12 million of these chains were shared by at least two donors. A nearest-neighbor algorithm error-corrected the raw reads and collapsed the reads into unique sequences, merging closely related sequences to remove PCR and sequencing errors. V, D and J gene segments were assigned by aligning CDR3 sequences to IMGT reference sequences. Each retained sequence needed at least a six-nucleotide match to both a V gene segment and a J gene segment. A rearrangement was called productive if the CDR3 had no stop codons and remained in frame with V and J, and every other rearrangement was called non-productive. CDR3 was defined according to IMGT convention as the region running from the second conserved V-encoded cysteine to the conserved J-encoded phenylalanine. The earlier analysis of 450 to 750 of the donors excluded any sequence lacking an unambiguous match to a single V gene segment. An earlier analysis of 450 to 650 of the donors called V segments functional above 56.7% productive rearrangements and segregating when the between-donor standard deviation exceeded 5%. To diagnose cytomegalovirus status from the catalog of TCR beta chain sequences, a statistical classification framework was built. A later analysis assigned V and J genes by comparing TCR nucleotide sequences with IMGT/GENE-DB human TR gene sequences. The TCRdist pipeline was used in a later analysis to assign CDR3 sequences and most-parsimonious VDJ recombination scenarios. In a later analysis, each TCR beta chain was defined by its CDR3 amino acid sequence together with its V-gene family, and reads without a unique V-gene family were excluded. A later analysis removed roughly 590 highly shared, low-generation-probability nucleotide sequences to deal with suspected cross-contamination and a sequencing artifact. In a later analysis, a clonal expansion index was calculated for each public chain from normalized within-repertoire ranks of inferred template counts. In a later analysis, generation probabilities were computed with a VDJ recombination model fitted to out-of-frame rearrangements, and the resulting probabilities were checked against IGoR. In a later analysis, TCR-TCR, TCR-HLA and TCR-CMV co-occurrence was scored with hypergeometric tests, and a repertoire-size bias correction was applied to TCR pairs. To estimate false discovery rates, a later analysis permuted the HLA or CMV assignments 20 times. In a later analysis, co-occurring TCRs were grouped using DBSCAN, with TCRdist sequence similarity added in when clustering inside HLA-allele-positive subsets. For co-occurrence clustering, repertoires with fewer than 30,000 or more than 120,000 public chains were excluded, along with roughly 5 repertoires with anomalous nucleotide sharing. The table was pulled from immuneACCESS by TCRdb, which kept in-frame rearrangements only. Such tables lose some clones; where checked, under half of the loss comes from unresolved V genes, and the rest has no known cause. V, J and clone size were drawn from that table, and D and trimming were deduced from the DNA. The sample table records some 120,000 clones; around 10% of these occur just once. The biggest ten clones account for approximately 3% of the sample.

The source is a man aged 25-45 years in good health and CMV-seronegative. The chain employs TRBV6-1 and TRBJ1-5; 8 nucleotides in the junction match TRBD1. The material sequenced was PBMCs. The sequenced DNA: TGTGCCAGCAGTGAACACACAGGGGGGTCGGTGAGACAGCCCCAGCATTTT. The encoded protein is CASSEHTGGSVRQPQHF.